The T cell receptor beta chain described here comes from a study of cytomegalovirus exposure and HLA in healthy donors. There are 15 residues in the CDR3. Germline CDR1 and CDR2: SGDLS and YYNGEE. The V and J ends lost 0 bases and 6 bases respectively, with 15 bases between them. The PCR had 60 Vbeta and 13 Jbeta primers. The table came from immunoSEQ multiplex PCR; TCRdb's copy has only in-frame clones and leaves some out. The sample carries 90,000 to 150,000 clones, more than 80% recorded once. J is TRBJ1-1 and V is TRBV9; D might be TRBD1 (5 bases). The TCR was taken from a man between 40 and 49 years old in good health and CMV-seronegative. The specimen was PBMCs. The CDR3 nucleotides read TGTGCCAGCAGCGTAGATGGGTGGGGGAGGGCTGAAGCTTTCTTT. Amino acid sequence: CASSVDGWGRAEAFF.